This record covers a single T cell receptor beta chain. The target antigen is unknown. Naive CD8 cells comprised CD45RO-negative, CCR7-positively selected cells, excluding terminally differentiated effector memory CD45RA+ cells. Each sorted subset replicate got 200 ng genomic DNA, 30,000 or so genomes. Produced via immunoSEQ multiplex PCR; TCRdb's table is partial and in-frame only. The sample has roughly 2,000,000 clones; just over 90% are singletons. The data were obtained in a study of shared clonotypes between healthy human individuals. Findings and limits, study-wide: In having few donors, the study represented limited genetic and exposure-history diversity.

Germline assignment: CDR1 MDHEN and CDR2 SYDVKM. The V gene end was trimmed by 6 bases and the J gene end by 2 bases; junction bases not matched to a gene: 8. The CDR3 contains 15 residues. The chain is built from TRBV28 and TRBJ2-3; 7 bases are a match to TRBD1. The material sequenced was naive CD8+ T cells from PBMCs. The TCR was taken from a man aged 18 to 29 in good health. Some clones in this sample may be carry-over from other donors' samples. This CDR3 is CASSSLDRATDTQYF. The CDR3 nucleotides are TGTGCCAGCAGCTCCCTCGACAGGGCCACAGATACGCAGTATTTT.